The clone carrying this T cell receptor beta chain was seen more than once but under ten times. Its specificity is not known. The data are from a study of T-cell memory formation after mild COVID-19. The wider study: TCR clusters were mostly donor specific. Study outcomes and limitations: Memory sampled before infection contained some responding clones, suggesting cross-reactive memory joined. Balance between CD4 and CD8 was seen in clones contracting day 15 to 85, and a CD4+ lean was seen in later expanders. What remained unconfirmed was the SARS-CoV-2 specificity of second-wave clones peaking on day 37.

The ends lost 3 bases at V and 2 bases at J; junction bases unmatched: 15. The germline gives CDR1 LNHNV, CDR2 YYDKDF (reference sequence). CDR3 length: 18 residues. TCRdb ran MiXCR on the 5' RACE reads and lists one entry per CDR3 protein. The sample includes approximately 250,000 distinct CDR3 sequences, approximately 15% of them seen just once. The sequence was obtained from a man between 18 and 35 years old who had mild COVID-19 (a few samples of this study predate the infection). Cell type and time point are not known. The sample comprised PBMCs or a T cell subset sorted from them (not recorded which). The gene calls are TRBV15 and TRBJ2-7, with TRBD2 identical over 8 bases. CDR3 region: CATSSGPRGGGDPYEQYF. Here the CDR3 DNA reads TGTGCCACCAGCAGTGGCCCTCGGGGGGGGGGCGATCCCTACGAGCAGTACTTC.